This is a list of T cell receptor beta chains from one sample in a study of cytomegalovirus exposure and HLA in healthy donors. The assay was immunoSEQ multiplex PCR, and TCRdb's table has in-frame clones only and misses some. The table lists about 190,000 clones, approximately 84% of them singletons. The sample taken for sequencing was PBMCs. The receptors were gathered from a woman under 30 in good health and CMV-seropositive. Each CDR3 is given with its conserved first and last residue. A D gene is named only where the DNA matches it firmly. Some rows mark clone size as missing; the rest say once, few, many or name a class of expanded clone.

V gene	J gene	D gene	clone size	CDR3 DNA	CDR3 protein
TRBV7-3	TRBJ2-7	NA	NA	TGTGCCAGCAGCTTAGGTGCCAACCGGGGGGAGCAGTACTTC	CASSLGANRGEQYF
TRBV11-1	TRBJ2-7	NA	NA	TGTGCCAGCAGCTTGGGGGACTCCTCTTACGAGCAGTACTTC	CASSLGDSSYEQYF
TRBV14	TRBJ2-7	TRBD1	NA	TGTGCCAGCAGCCCGGACAGGGGGGCGGAGCAGTACTTC	CASSPDRGAEQYF
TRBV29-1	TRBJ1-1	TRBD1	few	TGCAGCGTATACACAGGGGATAACACTGAAGCTTTCTTT	CSVYTGDNTEAFF
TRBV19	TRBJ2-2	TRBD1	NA	TGTGCCAGTAGTCTCCAACAGGGGACCGGGGAGCTGTTTTTT	CASSLQQGTGELFF
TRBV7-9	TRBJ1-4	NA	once	TGTGCCAGCAGGGCCCGGGATAATGAAAAACTGTTTTTT	CASRARDNEKLFF
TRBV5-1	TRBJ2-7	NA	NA	TGCGCCAGCAGTTTGTACTCCTACGAGCAGTACTTC	CASSLYSYEQYF
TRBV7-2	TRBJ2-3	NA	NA	TGTGCCAGCAGCTCAGCCGCGGTGGATACGCAGTATTTT	CASSSAAVDTQYF
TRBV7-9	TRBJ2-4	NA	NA	TGTGCCAGCAGCTTAAATGGGCAGGGAAAAAACATTCAGTACTTC	CASSLNGQGKNIQYF
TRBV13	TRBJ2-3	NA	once	TGTGCCAGCAGCCCCAAGTCGGGTACGCAGTATTTT	CASSPKSGTQYF
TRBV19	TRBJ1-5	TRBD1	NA	TGTGCCAGTAGTACCCCGGGACAGGGGCGATTCGGCAATCAGCCCCAGCATTTT	CASSTPGQGRFGNQPQHF
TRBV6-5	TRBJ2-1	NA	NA	TGTGCCAGCAGTCCCAACGGGGGTCACAATGAGCAGTTCTTC	CASSPNGGHNEQFF
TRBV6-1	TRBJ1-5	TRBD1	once	TGTGCCACCTCAGGGGGGCTGAATCAGCCCCAGCATTTT	CATSGGLNQPQHF
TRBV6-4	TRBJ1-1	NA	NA	TGTGCCAGCAGTGGTCCCGGCAGGGCAAAGTCAATGAACACTGAAGCTTTCTTT	CASSGPGRAKSMNTEAFF
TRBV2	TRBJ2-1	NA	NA	TGTGCCAGACCGGGACTCCAGGAGAACAATGAGCAGTTCTTC	CARPGLQENNEQFF
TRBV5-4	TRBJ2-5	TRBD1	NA	TGTGCCAGCAGCACTGGGACAGGGGGAGAGACCCAGTACTTC	CASSTGTGGETQYF
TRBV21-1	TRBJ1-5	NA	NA	TGTGCCAGCAGCAAAGGGGGGGAGAGGGGCAATCAGCCCCAGCATTTT	CASSKGGERGNQPQHF
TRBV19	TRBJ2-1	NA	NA	TGTGCCAGTACCCCAGGGGACCTAGGAGAGCAGTTCTTC	CASTPGDLGEQFF
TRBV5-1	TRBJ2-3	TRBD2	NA	TGCGCCAGCAGCTTCGTCCTAGCGGGGGGCACAGATACGCAGTATTTT	CASSFVLAGGTDTQYF
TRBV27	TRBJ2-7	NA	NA	TGTGCCAGCAGTTACTCGACTAGCTCCTACGAGCAGTACTTC	CASSYSTSSYEQYF
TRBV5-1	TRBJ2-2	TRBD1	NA	TGCGCCAGCAGCTCCGGACAGGGGGACACCGGGGAGCTGTTTTTT	CASSSGQGDTGELFF
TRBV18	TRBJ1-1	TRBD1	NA	TGTGCCAGCTCCTCTCAGGGGGGGAACACTGAAGCTTTCTTT	CASSSQGGNTEAFF
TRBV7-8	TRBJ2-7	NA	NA	TGTGCCAGCAGCGCACGGAGCCCCTACGAGCAGTACTTC	CASSARSPYEQYF
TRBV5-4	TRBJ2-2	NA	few	TGTGCCAGCAGCCGAACTATGAACACCGGGGAGCTGTTTTTT	CASSRTMNTGELFF
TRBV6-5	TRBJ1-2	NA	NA	TGTGCCAGCAGTACGCCGGGCCCGGGGGGCTACACCTTC	CASSTPGPGGYTF
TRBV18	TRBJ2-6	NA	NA	TGTGCCAGCTCACCAAACACAAATTCTGGGGCCAACGTCCTGACTTTC	CASSPNTNSGANVLTF
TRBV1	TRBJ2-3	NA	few	TGCACCAGCAGCCATCCTAGCGCCACAGATACGCAGTATTTT	CTSSHPSATDTQYF
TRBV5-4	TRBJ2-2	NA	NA	TGTGCCAGCAGCCCCGGGCAGGGGATCGGAGAGCTGTTTTTT	CASSPGQGIGELFF
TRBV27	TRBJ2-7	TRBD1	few	TGTGCCAGCAGTTTAAAGGGACAGGGTTATTACGAGCAGTACTTC	CASSLKGQGYYEQYF
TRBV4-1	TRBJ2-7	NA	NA	TGCGCCAGCAGCCCTATCTTGTCCGCTATGAGGAGCTCCTACGAGCAGTACTTC	CASSPILSAMRSSYEQYF
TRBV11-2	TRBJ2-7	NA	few	TGTGCCAGCACCCCGTCGGCGCCCACGGGCGAGCAGTACTTC	CASTPSAPTGEQYF
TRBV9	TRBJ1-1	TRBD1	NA	TGTGCCAGCAGCGCCAGGACAGGGCTGAACACTGAAGCTTTCTTT	CASSARTGLNTEAFF